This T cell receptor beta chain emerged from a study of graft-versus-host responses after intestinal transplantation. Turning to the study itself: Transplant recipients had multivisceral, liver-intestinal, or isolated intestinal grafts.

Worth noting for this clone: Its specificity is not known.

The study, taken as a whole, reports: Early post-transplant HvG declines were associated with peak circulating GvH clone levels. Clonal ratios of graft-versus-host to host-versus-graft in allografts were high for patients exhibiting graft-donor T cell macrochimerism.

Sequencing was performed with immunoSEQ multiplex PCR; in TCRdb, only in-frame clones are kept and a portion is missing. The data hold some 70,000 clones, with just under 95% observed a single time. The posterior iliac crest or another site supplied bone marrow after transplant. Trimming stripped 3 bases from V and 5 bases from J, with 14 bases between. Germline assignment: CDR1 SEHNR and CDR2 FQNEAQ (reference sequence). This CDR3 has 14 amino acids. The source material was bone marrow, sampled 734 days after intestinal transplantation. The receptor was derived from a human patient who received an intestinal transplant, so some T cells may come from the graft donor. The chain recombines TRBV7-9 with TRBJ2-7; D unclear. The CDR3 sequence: CASSLNRLNNEQYF. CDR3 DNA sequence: TGTGCCAGCAGCTTGAACCGCCTTAACAACGAGCAGTACTTC. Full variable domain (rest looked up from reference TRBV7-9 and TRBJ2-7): DTGVSQNPRHKITKRGQNVTFRCDPISEHNRLYWYRQTLGQGPEFLTYFQNEAQLEKSRLLSDRFSAERPKGSFSTLEIQRTEQGDSAMYLCASSLNRLNNEQYFGPGTRLTVT.